This is a list of T cell receptor beta chains from one sample in a study of blood T cells in healthy people across ages. MiXCR, applied by TCRdb to the 5' RACE reads, yields one record per CDR3 protein. The top ten hold over 15% of the sample, which has about 1 million distinct CDR3 sequences, 45% seen once. The sequenced sample was blood. The receptors originated from a woman aged 55 to 70 in good health. CDR3s include the opening cysteine and the closing phenylalanine or tryptophan. A D gene is named only where the DNA matches it firmly. Clone size is given for some rows only: seen once, a few or many times, or a class if the clone is expanded.

D,size,V,J,DNA,CDR3
TRBD2,NA,TRBV11-1,TRBJ2-5,TGTGCCAGCAGCGACCGACTAGCACTCATGAATGAGCAGTACTTC,CASSDRLALMNEQYF
TRBD2,NA,TRBV4-2,TRBJ2-7,TGTGCCAGCAGCCAAGACGGGACTAGCGGTACCTACGAGCAGTACTTC,CASSQDGTSGTYEQYF
NA,few,TRBV7-2,TRBJ2-7,TGTGCCAGCAGCTTAATGAGCGGACTCTACTACGAGCAGTACTTC,CASSLMSGLYYEQYF
TRBD2,NA,TRBV12-3/TRBV12-4,TRBJ2-1,TGTGCCAGCAGGCGTCTAGCGGGAGCTTCCTACAATGAGCAGTTCTTC,CASRRLAGASYNEQFF
NA,NA,TRBV7-9,TRBJ2-7,TGTGCCAGCAGTAAACCCGGGACACCTTTCTACGAGCAGTACTTC,CASSKPGTPFYEQYF
NA,NA,TRBV27,TRBJ1-2,TGTGCCAGCAGTCAGACCGGGACTCCGAGTTATGGCTACACCTTC,CASSQTGTPSYGYTF
TRBD2,once,TRBV12-3/TRBV12-4,TRBJ2-1,TGTGCCAGCAGTTTACGGTTGGGACTAGCGGGAGGGGTTGATGAGCAGTTCTTC,CASSLRLGLAGGVDEQFF
NA,NA,TRBV2,TRBJ2-1,TGTGCCAATGGACCGCTCTCCTACAATGAGCAGTTCTTC,CANGPLSYNEQFF
TRBD2,NA,TRBV5-1,TRBJ2-4,TGCGCCAGCAGCCCGAGAGCGGGAGAGGCCAAAAACATTCAGTACTTC,CASSPRAGEAKNIQYF
NA,few,TRBV7-2,TRBJ2-4,TGTGCCAGCAGCTTATTAGGTAGCGATCTAGCCAAAAACATTCAGTACTTC,CASSLLGSDLAKNIQYF
NA,NA,TRBV20-1,TRBJ2-1,TGCAGTGCCAACAAGAGCCCAAGCTCCTACAATGAGCAGTTCTTC,CSANKSPSSYNEQFF
NA,few,TRBV20-1,TRBJ2-1,TGCAGTGCTAGAGATCCGATTGGGAATGAGCAGTTCTTC,CSARDPIGNEQFF
NA,NA,TRBV12-3/TRBV12-4,TRBJ2-7,TGTGCCAGCAGTTTACCACCTTCCGAGCAGTACTTC,CASSLPPSEQYF
TRBD2,NA,TRBV4-2,TRBJ2-5,TGTGTCAGCAGCCAAGAACCCCTCAGACTAGCGGGAGGGCCCGAGACCCAGTACTTC,CVSSQEPLRLAGGPETQYF
NA,few,TRBV7-9,TRBJ1-6,TGTGCCAGCAGCTTAACCCCAGGGTCACCCCTCCACTTT,CASSLTPGSPLHF
TRBD2,NA,TRBV20-1,TRBJ2-3,TGCAGTGCTGGGAGGACTAGCGGGAGTTCGGATACGCAGTATTTT,CSAGRTSGSSDTQYF
NA,NA,TRBV28,TRBJ2-7,TGTGCCAGCAGCCTCAAGACAGTTTCCTACGAGCAGTACTTC,CASSLKTVSYEQYF
TRBD1,NA,TRBV2,TRBJ2-7,TGTGCCAGCAAGGGACCCGGGACAGGAGTTCCTTCCTACGAGCAGTACTTC,CASKGPGTGVPSYEQYF
NA,NA,TRBV6-5,TRBJ1-4,NA,CASSSSTGASKLFF
NA,few,TRBV5-1,TRBJ2-5,TGCGCCAGCAGCTTGAGGGGGGCCCAGCAAGAGACCCAGTACTTC,CASSLRGAQQETQYF
TRBD1,NA,TRBV4-1,TRBJ2-7,TGCGCCAGCAGCCAGCCGAGGACAGGGGCCTACGAGCAGTACTTC,CASSQPRTGAYEQYF
TRBD1,NA,TRBV27,TRBJ2-1,TGTGCCAGCAGTTGGAGCCGCGGACAGGGGGTTTACAATGAGCAGTTCTTC,CASSWSRGQGVYNEQFF
NA,few,TRBV6-5,TRBJ1-5,TGTGCCAGCCGGGACATCCGGCGGAGTGGCAATCAGCCCCAGCATTTT,CASRDIRRSGNQPQHF
NA,NA,TRBV20-1,TRBJ1-1,TGCAGTGCTAGAGGACAGGCGGGCAAAGCTTTCTTT,CSARGQAGKAFF
NA,NA,TRBV14,TRBJ2-7,TGTGCCAGCAGCTCCCTGAGCCCAACGGACGAGCAGTACTTC,CASSSLSPTDEQYF
TRBD2,once,TRBV5-1,TRBJ2-7,TGCGCCAGCAGTCTAGCGGGAGTAGCCTACAATGAGCAGTACTTC,CASSLAGVAYNEQYF
NA,many,TRBV29-1,TRBJ2-4,TGCAGCGTCTGGGGCGGTCTGGCCAAAAACATTCAGTACTTC,CSVWGGLAKNIQYF
TRBD2,once,TRBV27,TRBJ2-1,TGTGCCAGCAGTAAGACTAGCTTCAATGAGCAGTTCTTC,CASSKTSFNEQFF
TRBD2,NA,TRBV27,TRBJ2-1,TGTGCCAGCAGTTTACGGGGACTAGCGGCCGCGGATGAGCAGTTCTTC,CASSLRGLAAADEQFF
TRBD2,few,TRBV10-3,TRBJ2-3,TGTGCCATCAGTGAAGGGACTACTAGCACAGATACGCAGTATTTT,CAISEGTTSTDTQYF
TRBD2,many,TRBV27,TRBJ2-1,TGTGCCAGCAGTCCCCTTCGGGCTAGCGGGATAGTAAATGAGCAGTTCTTC,CASSPLRASGIVNEQFF
NA,few,TRBV9,TRBJ2-1,TGTGCCAGCAGCGCCGAGACTGGGATAAGTAAGCAGTTCTTC,CASSAETGISKQFF
NA,NA,TRBV20-1,TRBJ2-1,TGCAGTGCCCGGACCCCTTACAATGAGCAGTTCTTC,CSARTPYNEQFF
NA,NA,TRBV3-1,TRBJ2-3,TGTGCCAGCAGCCACACTAGTCCCGATACGCAGTATTTT,CASSHTSPDTQYF
NA,few,TRBV4-1,TRBJ2-7,TGCGCCAGCAGCTGGGGTGGGGGGGCCGACGAGCAGTACTTC,CASSWGGGADEQYF
TRBD2,NA,TRBV20-1,TRBJ2-2,TGCAGTGCTGGACTAGCGAGTAACACCGGGGAGCTGTTTTTT,CSAGLASNTGELFF
NA,many,TRBV29-1,TRBJ2-5,TGCAGCGTTGCCCCCTACAGAGGGACCCAGTACTTC,CSVAPYRGTQYF
NA,many,TRBV5-6,TRBJ2-7,TGTGCCAGCAGCCCTCCGGGACTTTCCTACGAGCAGTACTTC,CASSPPGLSYEQYF
TRBD1,NA,TRBV10-3,TRBJ1-1,TGTGCCGCCGGACAGGGTATCACTGAAGCTTTCTTT,CAAGQGITEAFF
TRBD2,NA,TRBV29-1,TRBJ2-7,TGCAGCGCGCGCACCGGCGGGACTAGCGGGCGACTCTACAATGAGCAGTACTTC,CSARTGGTSGRLYNEQYF
NA,NA,TRBV30,TRBJ1-5,TGTGCCTGGAGTGTGGGGACTCGGCCTCAACAGCCCCAGCATTTT,CAWSVGTRPQQPQHF
TRBD2,NA,TRBV2,TRBJ2-7,TGTGCCAGCAGTGTACTAGCGCAAAGCGAGCAGTACTTC,CASSVLAQSEQYF
TRBD2,NA,TRBV20-1,TRBJ2-1,TGCAGTGCCCCCCCTAGCGGGATATACAATGAGCAGTTCTTC,CSAPPSGIYNEQFF
NA,NA,TRBV15,TRBJ2-7,TGTGCCACCAGCAGGGCGGGAAAAGGGTGCGAGCAGTACTTC,CATSRAGKGCEQYF
TRBD1,few,TRBV4-2,TRBJ1-4,TGTGCCAGCAGCCCTATCCCAGGGGGCGTTGAAAAACTGTTTTTT,CASSPIPGGVEKLFF
TRBD2,many,TRBV28,TRBJ2-7,TGTGCCACTTCCACTGGGGGGACTAGCGGCGAGCAGTACTTC,CATSTGGTSGEQYF
NA,NA,TRBV20-1,TRBJ1-4,TGCAGTGCTAGAAGGTGGGCAGATAATGAAAAACTGTTTTTT,CSARRWADNEKLFF
NA,few,TRBV9,TRBJ2-1,TGTGCCAGCAGCGTAGTAGGGCAACCCCTGAGCCCGGATGAGCAGTTCTTC,CASSVVGQPLSPDEQFF
TRBD2,NA,TRBV20-1,TRBJ2-5,TGCAGTGCTGGACTAGCGGGAGTGGAGCAGTACTTC,CSAGLAGVEQYF
NA,few,TRBV27,TRBJ2-7,TGTGCCAGCAGTTTTAGGGAGCCCCGGCAGACTCGTACCGACGAGCAGTACTTC,CASSFREPRQTRTDEQYF
NA,few,TRBV12-3/TRBV12-4,TRBJ1-2,TGTGCCAGCAGTTTATTCGGGGGCCAAGTTTGGGGCTACACCTTC,CASSLFGGQVWGYTF
NA,NA,TRBV20-1,TRBJ2-7,TGCAGTGCTAGGGCCGACGACGAGCAGTACTTC,CSARADDEQYF
TRBD1,NA,TRBV15,TRBJ2-5,TGTGCCACCAGCAGAGGAGGGACAGGGGCGGAGCAGTACTTC,CATSRGGTGAEQYF
NA,NA,TRBV3-1,TRBJ1-5,TGTGCCAGCAGTATGGGAGATCAGCCCCAGCATTTT,CASSMGDQPQHF
TRBD1,few,TRBV10-3,TRBJ1-4,TGTGCCATCAGACCAACAGGGGATGAAAAACTGTTTTTT,CAIRPTGDEKLFF
TRBD2,few,TRBV5-1,TRBJ2-1,TGCGCCAGCAGCTCCCACCAGCGGGGGTGGAATGAGCAGTTCTTC,CASSSHQRGWNEQFF
TRBD2,NA,TRBV15,TRBJ2-1,TGTGCCACCAGCCCCGAGGCGGGGGACAATGAGCAGTTCTTC,CATSPEAGDNEQFF